The entry below gives a single T cell receptor (beta chain) sequence along with its context. Repertoires were generated with immunoSEQ multiplex PCR, while TCRdb's copy carries only in-frame clones and drops some. The profile shows 140,000 to 150,000 clones, nearly 90% of them singletons. These data belong to a study of T cell responses to AZD1222 COVID-19 vaccine. Deletions cut 4 bases from V and 2 bases from J, with 8 bases between. The CDR3 has 13 amino acids. CDR1 is MNHEY and CDR2 is SVGAGI in the germline V gene. This material consisted of peripheral blood, taken on day 0 of AZD1222 vaccination. The chain employs TRBV6-5 and TRBJ1-1; D ambiguous. This TCR came from an adult in good health. The CDR3 protein is CASSFRKNTEAFF. In DNA, the CDR3 is TGTGCCAGCAGTTTCAGAAAAAACACTGAAGCTTTCTTT.